The source of this TCR beta chain is a study of vaccination effects on CD4 cells after COVID-19. Remarks on this clone: Its antigen is not identified.

The authors isolated CD4+ T cells after more than eight days of culture. Cultures received IL-2 medium that replaced half the medium on days 3 and 7. Produced via immunoSEQ multiplex PCR; TCRdb's table is partial and in-frame only. This sample has tens of thousands of clones, with approximately 72% found just once. CDR1 and CDR2 from the germline V gene are SGHNT and YYREEE (reference sequence). This CDR3 contains 16 residues. The junction had 10 bases not matched to a gene; V was cut back by 1 base and J by 5 bases. The V call is TRBV5-4, the J call TRBJ2-5, with 8 bases matching TRBD2. This sequence originates from a human donor who had a prior SARS-CoV-2 infection. Sequencing used CD4+ T cells from PBMCs cultured without peptide, obtained before COVID-19 vaccination. CDR3 in amino acids: CASSLSRVGGGETQYF. DNA for the CDR3: TGTGCCAGCAGCTTGTCACGAGTCGGGGGGGGTGAGACCCAGTACTTC.